This TCR beta chain came from a study of cytomegalovirus exposure and HLA in healthy donors. It was with 60 Vbeta and 13 Jbeta primers that the PCR ran. Sequencing used immunoSEQ multiplex PCR; TCRdb keeps in-frame clones, though not all of them. The table lists some 180,000 clones, roughly four fifths of them singletons. Germline V gene data show CDR1 as GTSNPN and CDR2 as SVGIG (reference sequence). The length of the CDR3 is 17 residues. The ends lost 0 bases at V and 3 bases at J; junction bases unmatched: 9. The sequence came from a male donor in good health and CMV-seronegative. Specimen: PBMCs. The V gene is TRBV30, the J gene TRBJ2-3, with 10 bases identical to TRBD2. In nucleotides, the CDR3 is TGTGCCTGGAGTGTACCGGCTAGCGGGAGTCTTACAGATACGCAGTATTTT. This translates into CAWSVPASGSLTDTQYF. The full variable domain, rest sourced from reference TRBV30 and TRBJ2-3, is SQTIHQWPATLVQPVGSPLSLECTVEGTSNPNLYWYRQAAGRGLQLLFYSVGIGQISSEVPQNLSASRPQDRQFILSSKKLLLSDSGFYLCAWSVPASGSLTDTQYFGPGTRLTVL.